The next 22 T cell receptor beta chains were all read from a single sample in a study of blood T cell repertoires in COVID-19. Profiled with immunoSEQ multiplex PCR; TCRdb holds only in-frame clones, not every one. The repertoire holds about 220,000 clones, with roughly 80% as singletons. The sequenced sample was peripheral blood. The source of these receptors is a woman aged 70-85 years with COVID-19, enrolled during active disease.

This rearrangement joins TRBV18 to TRBJ2-3; D gene ambiguous. Germline V CDR1 and CDR2: KGHSH, LQKENI. The CDR3 is made up of 12 amino acids. The V gene lost 4 bases and the J gene lost 5 bases, with 7 bases spanning the gap. The CDR3 protein is CASSRPGDTQYF. CDR3 DNA sequence: TGTGCCAGCTCACGTCCCGGAGATACGCAGTATTTT.

The chain recombines TRBV5-4 with TRBJ2-1; the D gene is possibly TRBD2 (6 bases). Trimming took 4 bases from V and 6 from J, leaving 14 bases between them. Germline V gene sequence: CDR1 SGHNT, CDR2 YYREEE (reference sequence). The CDR3 length is 14 residues. CDR3 sequence: CASSGDLATNEQFF. DNA of the CDR3: TGTGCCAGCAGCGGGGACTTGGCCACCAATGAGCAGTTCTTC. The variable domain in full, completed from reference TRBV5-4 and TRBJ2-1, reads ETGVTQSPTHLIKTRGQQVTLRCSSQSGHNTVSWYQQALGQGPQFIFQYYREEENGRGNFPPRFSGLQFPNYSSELNVNALELDDSALYLCASSGDLATNEQFFGPGTRLTVL.

In this sample, this clone turned up a few times. V and J are TRBV7-8 and TRBJ2-2, with a tentative D call TRBD2 (6 bases). Germline CDR1 and CDR2: SGHVS and FQNEAQ. This CDR3 spans 16 amino acids. The V and J ends lost 4 bases and 0 bases respectively, with 12 bases between them. The CDR3 DNA sequence: TGTGCCAGCAGCTCCCCTGGGGGGTCGAACACCGGGGAGCTGTTTTTT. Amino acids: CASSSPGGSNTGELFF.

The rearrangement joins TRBV6-2 or TRBV6-3 to TRBJ2-5, with D unclear. Trimming took 5 bases from V and 5 from J, leaving 9 bases between them. Germline lookup yields CDR1 MNHEY and CDR2 SVGEGT. This CDR3 is built from 12 residues. CDR3 DNA: TGTGCCAGCAGTCGCGACTGGGAGACCCAGTACTTC. As protein: CASSRDWETQYF.

This sequence joins TRBV9 and TRBJ2-6; D possibly corresponds to TRBD2 (5 bases). Trimming removed 0 bases at V and 1 base at J, with 5 bases between. Germline V gene data show CDR1 as SGDLS and CDR2 as YYNGEE. This CDR3 spans 15 amino acids. The CDR3 DNA is TGTGCCAGCAGCGTAGGGAGGTCTGGGGCCAACGTCCTGACTTTC. It encodes CASSVGRSGANVLTF.

CDR3 DNA: TGTGCCAGCACCCCTCAGAGGTCTCCCTCCTACAATGAGCAGTTCTTC. Amino acids: CASTPQRSPSYNEQFF. The chain employs TRBV5-4 and TRBJ2-1; no firm D call. The CDR3 extends over 16 amino acids. Germline V gene lookup returns CDR1 SGHNT and CDR2 YYREEE (reference sequence). V gave up 6 bases and J gave up 0 bases, with 16 bases separating them.

Worth noting for this clone: Other DNA sequences within the sample encode an identical CDR3. The chain couples TRBV18 to TRBJ1-1; maybe TRBD1 (5 bases). Germline V gene sequence: CDR1 KGHSH, CDR2 LQKENI. The CDR3 totals 13 residues. Trimming pared 3 bases from V and 1 base from J, leaving 6 bases between. In DNA, the CDR3 is TGTGCCAGCTCACCGGGGCCGAACACTGAAGCTTTCTTT. Amino acid sequence: CASSPGPNTEAFF.

The chain joins TRBV30 to TRBJ1-2, with 9 bases identical to TRBD1. The CDR3 covers 13 residues. Per germline, CDR1 GTSNPN and CDR2 SVGIG (reference sequence). The J segment lost 4 bases and the V segment lost 5 bases, leaving 5 bases of the junction unmatched. CDR3 nucleotides: TGTGCCTGGGCAGACAGGGGGGTCTATGGCTACACCTTC. Translated: CAWADRGVYGYTF.

The chain has TRBV10-3 and TRBJ1-6; D is possibly TRBD1 (6 bases). CDR3 size: 14 residues. Germline CDR1 reads ENHRY; CDR2 reads SYGVKD. V lost 6 bases to trimming and J lost 8 bases, with 14 bases between them. DNA for the CDR3: TGTGCCATCAGGGTCCGACAGGAGGATTCACCCCTCCACTTT. Its translation: CAIRVRQEDSPLHF.

The gene calls are TRBV27 and TRBJ2-6, with TRBD2 matching over 7 bases. CDR3 length: 15 amino acids. The V gene's germline CDR1 is MNHEY and CDR2 SMNVEV (reference sequence). Germline trimming cut 2 bases from V and 2 bases from J; bases unmatched to any gene: 0. The CDR3: CASSLAGAGANVLTF. In DNA, the CDR3 is TGTGCCAGCAGTTTAGCGGGGGCTGGGGCCAACGTCCTGACTTTC.

The chain recombines TRBV7-9 with TRBJ2-1, with D maybe TRBD2 (5 bases). The CDR3 length is 12 residues. Trimming stripped 5 bases from V and 14 bases from J, with 16 bases between. The germline V gene encodes CDR1 SEHNR and CDR2 FQNEAQ (reference sequence). The CDR3 bases are TGTGCCAGCAGCCCACGCATGGGGAGCAAGTTCTTC. Translated: CASSPRMGSKFF.

The chain employs TRBV29-1 and TRBJ2-1; 11 nucleotides match TRBD2. The length of the CDR3 is 15 residues. The V segment lost 5 bases and the J segment 7 bases; nucleotides outside the gene matches: 10. From germline, CDR1 is SQVTM and CDR2 ANQGSEA. CDR3 sequence (DNA): TGCAGCGTTTCCGGTGGGACTAGCGGCCTGAATGAGCAGTTCTTC. Its protein is CSVSGGTSGLNEQFF.

The chain employs TRBV11-2 and TRBJ2-1; TRBD2 matches at 9 bases. The CDR3 length is 12 residues. Germline V CDR1 and CDR2: SGHAT, FQNNGV. The V segment lost 3 bases and the J segment 16 bases; nucleotides outside the gene matches: 7. The CDR3 DNA is TGTGCCAGCAGCTTGGGGCTAGCGGGACCTTTCTTC. This sequence encodes CASSLGLAGPFF. Complete variable domain (other parts from reference TRBV11-2 and TRBJ2-1): EAGVAQSPRYKIIEKRQSVAFWCNPISGHATLYWYQQILGQGPKLLIQFQNNGVVDDSQLPKDRFSAERLKGVDSTLKIQPAKLEDSAVYLCASSLGLAGPFFGPGTRLTVL.

The chain links TRBV19 to TRBJ2-1, with 11 nucleotides matching TRBD2. CDR1 and CDR2 (germline): LNHDA, SQIVND (reference sequence). This CDR3 contains 14 residues. V was clipped by 5 bases and J by 7 bases; unmatched bases: 4. CDR3 DNA: TGTGCCAGTAGTTTAATAGCGGGAGGGAATGAGCAGTTCTTC. Translated, it gives CASSLIAGGNEQFF.

The chain employs TRBV4-3 and TRBJ2-5, with TRBD2 identical over 8 bases. The germline gives CDR1 LGHNA, CDR2 YSLEER. The junction had 9 bases not matched to a gene; V was cut back by 0 bases and J by 0 bases. The CDR3 has 18 amino acids. The CDR3 coding sequence is TGCGCCAGCAGCCAAGATTTACAAGCGGGAGCGTACCAAGAGACCCAGTACTTC. It yields the protein CASSQDLQAGAYQETQYF.

This chain connects TRBV3-1 (or the pseudogene TRBV3-2) to TRBJ1-4; 7 bases are a match to TRBD1. The V and J ends lost 5 bases and 4 bases, in that order; junction bases with no gene match: 4. The CDR3 spans 14 residues. Germline V gene sequence: CDR1 LGHDT, CDR2 YNNKEL (reference sequence). This CDR3 reads CASSYRGRNEKLFF. DNA for the CDR3: TGTGCCAGCAGCTACAGGGGACGTAATGAAAAACTGTTTTTT.

The CDR3: CASSSWTSGGTQYF. The CDR3, as DNA: TGCGCCAGCAGCTCCTGGACTAGCGGCGGGACCCAGTACTTC. The rearrangement uses TRBV5-1 and TRBJ2-5; 10 nucleotides align to TRBD2. The germline gives CDR1 SGHRS, CDR2 YFSETQ. The CDR3 length is 14 residues. The J segment lost 7 bases and the V segment lost 3 bases, leaving 6 bases of the junction unmatched. Variable domain in full (rest from reference TRBV5-1 and TRBJ2-5): KAGVTQTPRYLIKTRGQQVTLSCSPISGHRSVSWYQQTPGQGLQFLFEYFSETQRNKGNFPGRFSGRQFSNSRSEMNVSTLELGDSALYLCASSSWTSGGTQYFGPGTRLLVL.

This clone is a singleton in its sample. The chain joins TRBV5-6 to TRBJ1-3; D may be TRBD1 (6 bases). V was cut by 2 bases and J by 9 bases, with 6 bases left in between. Germline V gives CDR1 SGHDT, CDR2 YYEEEE. This CDR3 spans 11 amino acids. The CDR3 protein is CASSLGGTIYF. In nucleotides, the CDR3 is TGTGCCAGCAGCTTAGGGGGCACCATATATTTT.

V and J are TRBV28 and TRBJ1-1, with a possible D match to TRBD1 (5 bases). Germline V gene data show CDR1 as MDHEN and CDR2 as SYDVKM. V was pared by 2 bases and J by 1 base, with 8 bases between. The CDR3 totals 14 residues. The chain's CDR3 is CASSLEGQNTEAFF. For the CDR3, the DNA is TGTGCCAGCAGTTTAGAAGGACAGAACACTGAAGCTTTCTTT. Based on the CDR3 plus reference TRBV28 and TRBJ1-1, the full variable domain is DVKVTQSSRYLVKRTGEKVFLECVQDMDHENMFWYRQDPGLGLRLIYFSYDVKMKEKGDIPEGYSVSREKKERFSLILESASTNQTSMYLCASSLEGQNTEAFFGQGTRLTVV.

V usage is TRBV27 and J usage is TRBJ2-2, with 7 bases aligning to TRBD1. The CDR3 has 16 residues. Germline assignment: CDR1 MNHEY and CDR2 SMNVEV (reference sequence). Germline trimming cut 6 bases from V and 2 bases from J; bases unmatched to any gene: 9. CDR3 nucleotides: TGTGCCAGCAGCTTTTTCCGGGACAGAAACACCGGGGAGCTGTTTTTT. It translates to CASSFFRDRNTGELFF.

The chain employs TRBV28 and TRBJ2-1; TRBD1 matches at 12 bases. Trimming took 8 bases from V and 8 from J; bases not matched to a gene: 10. Germline lookup yields CDR1 MDHEN and CDR2 SYDVKM. The CDR3 totals 15 residues. The CDR3 reads CASGTGGAGFYEQFF. In nucleotides, the CDR3 is TGTGCCAGCGGGACAGGGGGCGCGGGATTCTATGAGCAGTTCTTC.

The chain employs TRBV30 and TRBJ2-2, with a possible D match to TRBD1 (6 bases). This CDR3 has 14 residues. Germline lookup yields CDR1 GTSNPN and CDR2 SVGIG (reference sequence). Trimming stripped 0 bases from V and 5 bases from J, with 10 bases between. Written as DNA, the CDR3 is TGTGCCTGGAGTGTTGGCAGGGGAACCGGGGAGCTGTTTTTT. Translating gives CAWSVGRGTGELFF.